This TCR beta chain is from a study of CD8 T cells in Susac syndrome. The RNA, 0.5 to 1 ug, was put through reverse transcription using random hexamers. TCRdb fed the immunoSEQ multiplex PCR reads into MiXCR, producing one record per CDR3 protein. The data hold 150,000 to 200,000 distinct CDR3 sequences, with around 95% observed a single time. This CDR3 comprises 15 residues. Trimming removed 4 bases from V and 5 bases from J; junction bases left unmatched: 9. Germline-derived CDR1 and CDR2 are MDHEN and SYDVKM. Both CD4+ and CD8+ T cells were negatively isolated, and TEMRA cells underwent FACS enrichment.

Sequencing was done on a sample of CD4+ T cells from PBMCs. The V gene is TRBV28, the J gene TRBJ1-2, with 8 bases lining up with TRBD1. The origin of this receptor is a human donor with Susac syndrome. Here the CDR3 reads CASSYPGQEDYGYTF. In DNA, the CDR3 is TGTGCCAGCAGTTATCCGGGACAGGAGGATTATGGCTACACCTTC.